This is a list of T cell receptor beta chains from one sample in a study of T-cell memory formation after mild COVID-19. TCRdb independently ran MiXCR on the 5' RACE reads; one entry per CDR3 protein. The sample contains about 560,000 distinct CDR3 sequences, 15% to 20% of which appear only once. Sequencing was done on a sample of PBMCs or a T cell subset sorted from them (not recorded which). These receptors were taken from an adult woman who had mild COVID-19 (a few samples of this study predate the infection). Cell type and time point are not known. CDR3s leave out the opening cysteine and the closing phenylalanine or tryptophan. Fields, in order: V gene, D gene, clone size, J gene, CDR3 protein. D genes are given only for firm matches. A clone size is listed for some rows: how often the clone was seen (once, few, many), or a class if it is expanded.

v_gene: TRBV12-3/TRBV12-4
d_gene: NA
abundance: NA
j_gene: TRBJ2-1
CDR3aa: ATTGSSYNEQF

v_gene: TRBV7-2
d_gene: TRBD2
abundance: many
j_gene: TRBJ2-7
CDR3aa: ASSVGTTSSYEQY

v_gene: TRBV18
d_gene: TRBD1
abundance: few
j_gene: TRBJ1-2
CDR3aa: ASSPAGQGSADYT

v_gene: TRBV12-3/TRBV12-4
d_gene: NA
abundance: few
j_gene: TRBJ2-2
CDR3aa: ASSLEPGELF

v_gene: TRBV11-2
d_gene: TRBD1
abundance: NA
j_gene: TRBJ2-3
CDR3aa: ASSPPLGQSVSTDTQY

v_gene: TRBV30
d_gene: NA
abundance: NA
j_gene: TRBJ1-2
CDR3aa: AWSPLGGTNSGYT

v_gene: TRBV4-3
d_gene: TRBD1
abundance: NA
j_gene: TRBJ2-7
CDR3aa: ASSQDGGQGLREQY

v_gene: TRBV19
d_gene: TRBD2
abundance: few
j_gene: TRBJ2-1
CDR3aa: ASSALAGLDYNEQF

v_gene: TRBV18
d_gene: TRBD1
abundance: NA
j_gene: TRBJ1-2
CDR3aa: ASSPRGQAYGYT

v_gene: TRBV6-1
d_gene: NA
abundance: NA
j_gene: TRBJ2-7
CDR3aa: ASKLYPAGGNYEQY

v_gene: TRBV2
d_gene: NA
abundance: NA
j_gene: TRBJ1-1
CDR3aa: ASSERTEAF

v_gene: TRBV18
d_gene: TRBD1
abundance: NA
j_gene: TRBJ1-6
CDR3aa: ASSLSGQDPFSPLH

v_gene: TRBV2
d_gene: NA
abundance: NA
j_gene: TRBJ1-1
CDR3aa: ASRVDSDTEAF

v_gene: TRBV12-3/TRBV12-4
d_gene: NA
abundance: NA
j_gene: TRBJ2-1
CDR3aa: ASSTGPANEQF

v_gene: TRBV19
d_gene: NA
abundance: NA
j_gene: TRBJ2-3
CDR3aa: ASSSGASTDTQY

v_gene: TRBV5-6
d_gene: NA
abundance: many
j_gene: TRBJ2-3
CDR3aa: ASSLDVGRIPSTSTDTQY

v_gene: TRBV12-3/TRBV12-4
d_gene: TRBD1
abundance: many
j_gene: TRBJ1-1
CDR3aa: ASSSWTGPWVAEAF

v_gene: TRBV4-2
d_gene: TRBD2
abundance: NA
j_gene: TRBJ2-7
CDR3aa: ASSQDLAGVQYEQY

v_gene: TRBV4-1
d_gene: NA
abundance: few
j_gene: TRBJ2-1
CDR3aa: ASSPWEPHNEQF

v_gene: TRBV27
d_gene: TRBD2
abundance: NA
j_gene: TRBJ2-1
CDR3aa: ASRPTSGGLRDEQF

v_gene: TRBV7-2
d_gene: TRBD1
abundance: few
j_gene: TRBJ1-2
CDR3aa: ASRTGQGYGYT

v_gene: TRBV6-1
d_gene: NA
abundance: NA
j_gene: TRBJ2-7
CDR3aa: ASSEIGGPVEQY

v_gene: TRBV12-3/TRBV12-4
d_gene: TRBD1
abundance: NA
j_gene: TRBJ1-1
CDR3aa: ASSTQGAPNTEAF

v_gene: TRBV27
d_gene: TRBD1
abundance: few
j_gene: TRBJ2-7
CDR3aa: ASSLYRGYEQY

v_gene: TRBV7-8
d_gene: TRBD1
abundance: few
j_gene: TRBJ1-5
CDR3aa: ASSAGQGFGSNQPQH

v_gene: TRBV9
d_gene: NA
abundance: few
j_gene: TRBJ1-1
CDR3aa: ASSKAGGANTEAF

v_gene: TRBV2
d_gene: TRBD1
abundance: NA
j_gene: TRBJ2-6
CDR3aa: ASSKDRAGANVLT

v_gene: TRBV25-1
d_gene: NA
abundance: NA
j_gene: TRBJ2-2
CDR3aa: ASSGNRATGELF

v_gene: TRBV29-1
d_gene: NA
abundance: NA
j_gene: TRBJ1-2
CDR3aa: TARGVGYT

v_gene: TRBV7-8
d_gene: NA
abundance: NA
j_gene: TRBJ2-2
CDR3aa: ACMTGSVTNTGELF

v_gene: TRBV5-4
d_gene: TRBD1
abundance: NA
j_gene: TRBJ2-1
CDR3aa: ASSLQGAWNEQF